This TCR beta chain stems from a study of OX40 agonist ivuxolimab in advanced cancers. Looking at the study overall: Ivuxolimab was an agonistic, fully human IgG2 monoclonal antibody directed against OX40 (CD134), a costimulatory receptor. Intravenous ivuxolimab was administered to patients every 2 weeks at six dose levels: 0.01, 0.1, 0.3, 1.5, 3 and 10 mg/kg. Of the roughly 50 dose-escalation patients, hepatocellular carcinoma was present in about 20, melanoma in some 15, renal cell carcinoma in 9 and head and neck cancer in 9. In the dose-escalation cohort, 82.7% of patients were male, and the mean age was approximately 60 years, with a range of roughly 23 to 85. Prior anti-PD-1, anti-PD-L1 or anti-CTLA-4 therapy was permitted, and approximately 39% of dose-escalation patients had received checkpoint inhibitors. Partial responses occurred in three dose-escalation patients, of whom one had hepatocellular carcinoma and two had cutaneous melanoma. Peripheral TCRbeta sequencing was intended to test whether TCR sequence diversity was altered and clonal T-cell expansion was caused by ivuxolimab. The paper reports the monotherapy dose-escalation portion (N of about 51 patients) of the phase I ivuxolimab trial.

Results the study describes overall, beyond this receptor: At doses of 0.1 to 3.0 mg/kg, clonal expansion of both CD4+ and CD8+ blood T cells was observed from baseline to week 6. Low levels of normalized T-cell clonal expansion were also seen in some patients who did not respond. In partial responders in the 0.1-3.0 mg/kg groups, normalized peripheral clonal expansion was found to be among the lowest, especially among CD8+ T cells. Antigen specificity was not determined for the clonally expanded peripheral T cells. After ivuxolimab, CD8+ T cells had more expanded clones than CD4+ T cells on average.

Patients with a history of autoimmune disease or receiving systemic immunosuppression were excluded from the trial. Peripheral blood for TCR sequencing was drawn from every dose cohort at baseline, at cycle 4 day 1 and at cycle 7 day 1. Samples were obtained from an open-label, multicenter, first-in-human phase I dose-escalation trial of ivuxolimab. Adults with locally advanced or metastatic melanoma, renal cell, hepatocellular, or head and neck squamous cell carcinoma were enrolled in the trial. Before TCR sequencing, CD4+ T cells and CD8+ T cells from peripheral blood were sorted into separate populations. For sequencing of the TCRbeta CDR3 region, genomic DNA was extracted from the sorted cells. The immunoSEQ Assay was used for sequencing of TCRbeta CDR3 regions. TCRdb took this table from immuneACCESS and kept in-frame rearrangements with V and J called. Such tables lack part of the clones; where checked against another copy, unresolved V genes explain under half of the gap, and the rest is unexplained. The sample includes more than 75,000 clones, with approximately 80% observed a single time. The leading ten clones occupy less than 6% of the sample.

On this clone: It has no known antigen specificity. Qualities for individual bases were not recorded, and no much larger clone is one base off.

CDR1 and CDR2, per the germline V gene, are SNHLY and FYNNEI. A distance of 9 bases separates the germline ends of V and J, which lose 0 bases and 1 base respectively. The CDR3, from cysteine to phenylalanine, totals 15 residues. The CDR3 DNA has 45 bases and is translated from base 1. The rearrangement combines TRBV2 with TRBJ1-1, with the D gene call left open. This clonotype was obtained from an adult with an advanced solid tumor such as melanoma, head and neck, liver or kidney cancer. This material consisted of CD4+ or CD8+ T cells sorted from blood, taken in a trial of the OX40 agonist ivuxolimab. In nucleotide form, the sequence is TGTGCCAGCAGTGAAGCCGGGGTTTCGAACACTGAAGCTTTCTTT. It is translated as CASSEAGVSNTEAFF.